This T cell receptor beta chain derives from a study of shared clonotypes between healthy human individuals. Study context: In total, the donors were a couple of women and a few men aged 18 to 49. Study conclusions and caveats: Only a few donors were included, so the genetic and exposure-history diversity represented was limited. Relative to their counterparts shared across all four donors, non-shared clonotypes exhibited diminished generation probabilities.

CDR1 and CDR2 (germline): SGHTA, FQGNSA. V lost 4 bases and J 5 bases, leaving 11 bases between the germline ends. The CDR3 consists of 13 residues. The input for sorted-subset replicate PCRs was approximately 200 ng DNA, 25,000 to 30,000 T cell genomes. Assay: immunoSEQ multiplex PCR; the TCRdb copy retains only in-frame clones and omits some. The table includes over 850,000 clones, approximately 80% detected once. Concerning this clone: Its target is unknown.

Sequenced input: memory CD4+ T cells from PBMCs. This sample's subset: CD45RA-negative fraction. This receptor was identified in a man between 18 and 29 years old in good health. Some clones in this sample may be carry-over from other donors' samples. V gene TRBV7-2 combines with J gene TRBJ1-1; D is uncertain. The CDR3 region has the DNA TGTGCCAGCAGCTATGGGCAGAGGACTGAAGCTTTCTTT. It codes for CASSYGQRTEAFF.